This T cell receptor (beta chain) appears in the sequencing data of a study of control samples from healthy donors and cancer patients. The CDR3 spans 14 residues. Germline V CDR1 and CDR2: GTSNPN, SVGIG (reference sequence). The trim removed 0 bases at V and 6 bases at J, leaving 5 bases unmatched. Clones were read by immunoSEQ multiplex PCR, and TCRdb kept only the in-frame ones, dropping some. The repertoire holds around 31,000 clones, with around 94% as singletons. The sample comprised blood. The chain carries TRBV30 and TRBJ2-5, with 9 bases fitting TRBD2. The TCR was taken from a man in his sixties in good health. As DNA, the CDR3 is TGTGCCTGGAGTGTAGGCGGGGGGGCGAAGACCCAGTACTTC. This encodes CAWSVGGGAKTQYF.